These 24 T cell receptor beta chains were sequenced from one sample in a study of technical replicates of blood from a handful of donors. Profiling relied on immunoSEQ multiplex PCR, and the TCRdb table lists in-frame clones only, not all of them. The table has tens of thousands of clones, more than 95% seen once; the top ten hold approximately 0.17%. The sample taken for sequencing was T cells isolated from PBMCs. These receptors were collected from a human donor in good health.

The count of this clone is one. The gene calls are TRBV5-1 and TRBJ2-5; D unresolved. This CDR3 has 12 residues. Germline CDR1 and CDR2: SGHRS and YFSETQ. V was pared by 0 bases and J by 2 bases, with 2 bases between. CDR3: CASSLVQETQYF. The CDR3 DNA reads as TGCGCCAGCAGCTTGGTACAAGAGACCCAGTACTTC.

This chain connects TRBV2 to TRBJ2-5; 10 nucleotides line up with TRBD1. The germline CDR1 and CDR2 sequences are SNHLY and FYNNEI. The CDR3 consists of 15 residues. V dropped 4 bases and J dropped 2; count of bases not matched to a gene: 4. The CDR3 nucleotides are TGTGCCAGCAGTGCCCGGACAGGGGGTCAAGAGACCCAGTACTTC. Its protein is CASSARTGGQETQYF.

The J gene is TRBJ1-2, the V gene TRBV6-5; tentatively, D is TRBD1 (6 bases). CDR3 length: 13 amino acids. The germline V gene has CDR1 MNHEY and CDR2 SVGAGI. V lost 5 bases and J 7 bases, leaving 14 bases between the germline ends. The CDR3 DNA reads as TGTGCCAGCAGTACTCGCGGGGGCGTTGGCTACACCTTC. Translating gives CASSTRGGVGYTF.

J is TRBJ1-4 and V is TRBV6-1; D gene uncertain. The CDR3 is 15 residues long. CDR1 is MNHNS, CDR2 SASEGT, per germline. The germline V and J ends were trimmed by 1 base and 6 bases, with 12 bases remaining between them. The DNA of the CDR3 is TGTGCCAGCAGTGAAGGAAGGAGACTAGATGAAAAACTGTTTTTT. The encoded protein is CASSEGRRLDEKLFF.

The gene calls are TRBV28 and TRBJ2-7; D uncertain. Germline CDR1 MDHEN, CDR2 SYDVKM. CDR3 length equals 10 residues. V was clipped by 5 bases and J by 5 bases, with 4 bases between them. The CDR3 bases are TGTGCCAGCAGTCGGGACGAGCAGTACTTC. Protein sequence: CASSRDEQYF.

This clone has only one observation. J is TRBJ2-7 and V is TRBV4-1, with TRBD1 identical over 7 bases. CDR1 and CDR2 from the germline V gene are MGHRA and YSYEKL. The CDR3 length is 15 residues. The junction had 16 bases not matched to a gene; V was cut back by 3 bases and J by 11 bases. The CDR3 nucleotides are TGCGCCAGCAGCCACAAGCCAAAAAAAACAGGGGTCGAGTACTTC. Protein sequence: CASSHKPKKTGVEYF.

J is TRBJ2-7 and V is TRBV19, with D possibly being TRBD2 (5 bases). The V gene's germline CDR1 is LNHDA and CDR2 SQIVND (reference sequence). CDR3 length: 14 residues. V gave up 1 base and J gave up 0 bases, with 7 bases separating them. The CDR3 loop reads CASSIVRGSYEQYF. The CDR3 nucleotides are TGTGCCAGTAGTATAGTCCGGGGCTCCTACGAGCAGTACTTC. The full variable domain, with the rest looked up from reference TRBV19 and TRBJ2-7, is DGGITQSPKYLFRKEGQNVTLSCEQNLNHDAMYWYRQDPGQGLRLIYYSQIVNDFQKGDIAEGYSVSREKKESFPLTVTSAQKNPTAFYLCASSIVRGSYEQYFGPGTRLTVT.

V is TRBV25-1 and J is TRBJ2-5; D possibly corresponds to TRBD2 (6 bases). Deletions cut 1 base from V and 2 bases from J, with 11 bases between. Germline V gives CDR1 MGHDK, CDR2 SYGVNS. The CDR3 consists of 15 residues. CDR3 in DNA: TGTGCCAGCAGTGAATTCCGGGACTTGCAAGAGACCCAGTACTTC. This encodes CASSEFRDLQETQYF.

This chain uses TRBV4-1 with TRBJ2-2; no clear D. V was pared by 0 bases and J by 1 base, with 6 bases between. CDR1 is MGHRA, CDR2 YSYEKL, per germline. The CDR3 totals 15 residues. The CDR3 DNA reads TGCGCCAGCAGCCAAGAGGGCAGGAACACCGGGGAGCTGTTTTTT. Protein sequence: CASSQEGRNTGELFF.

J is TRBJ2-2 and V is TRBV4-1, with D unresolved. The CDR3 covers 16 residues. Trimming removed 0 bases from V and 1 base from J, with 9 bases in between. The germline CDR1 and CDR2 sequences are MGHRA and YSYEKL. The CDR3, as DNA: TGCGCCAGCAGCCAAGAGTCAAGACAGAACACCGGGGAGCTGTTTTTT. Translation: CASSQESRQNTGELFF.

This chain uses TRBV27 with TRBJ2-7, with 7 bases matching TRBD2. The V gene's germline CDR1 is MNHEY and CDR2 SMNVEV (reference sequence). The ends lost 2 bases at V and 5 bases at J; junction bases unmatched: 6. There are 14 residues in the CDR3. The CDR3 DNA sequence: TGTGCCAGCAGTTTACGGCGGGAGAGCCACGAGCAGTACTTC. It is translated as CASSLRRESHEQYF.

J is TRBJ1-1 and V is TRBV6-1; D is perhaps TRBD1 (6 bases). This CDR3 has 13 residues. Germline loops: CDR1 MNHNS, CDR2 SASEGT. V was pared by 6 bases and J by 3 bases, with 11 bases between. The DNA for the CDR3 is TGTGCCAGCAGCTCACAGGGTCACACTGAAGCTTTCTTT. This codes for CASSSQGHTEAFF.

The chain combines TRBV7-9 with TRBJ1-2; D may be TRBD1 (5 bases). CDR1 and CDR2 (germline): SEHNR, FQNEAQ (reference sequence). There are 17 residues in the CDR3. V lost 1 base, J lost 1 base, and 16 bases lay in between. CDR3 sequence (DNA): TGTGCCAGCAGCTTAGGAGCCGACAGACCAAATAACTATGGCTACACCTTC. The encoded protein is CASSLGADRPNNYGYTF.

CDR3 residues: CATSSGLKELFF. As DNA, the CDR3 is TGTGCCACCAGCAGCGGACTGAAGGAGCTGTTTTTT. V and J are TRBV15 and TRBJ2-2; a weak D match, TRBD2 (5 bases). Looked up from germline, CDR1 is LNHNV and CDR2 is YYDKDF (reference sequence). The CDR3 consists of 12 residues. Trimming took off 3 bases at V and 10 bases at J, with 9 bases between the two ends.

This chain uses TRBV29-1 with TRBJ2-3; weak D call: TRBD2 (6 bases). In germline, CDR1 is SQVTM, CDR2 ANQGSEA. V was cut by 7 bases and J by 2 bases, with 16 bases left in between. The CDR3 loop spans 14 amino acids. CDR3 region: CSGKTPSVTDTQYF. CDR3 sequence (DNA): TGCAGCGGTAAAACGCCTAGCGTCACAGATACGCAGTATTTT.

The rearrangement links TRBV5-6 to TRBJ2-1; the match to TRBD2 covers 9 bases. The CDR3 sequence is 18 residues long. Germline CDR1 and CDR2: SGHDT and YYEEEE. V lost 1 base and J lost 0; bases outside the gene matches: 8. As DNA, the CDR3 is TGTGCCAGCAGCTTGTCGGGGACTAGCCCTGGCTCCTACAATGAGCAGTTCTTC. It is translated as CASSLSGTSPGSYNEQFF.

This chain joins TRBV27 and TRBJ2-7; a possible D gene is TRBD2 (5 bases). In germline, CDR1 is MNHEY, CDR2 SMNVEV (reference sequence). The CDR3 totals 17 residues. The germline V and J ends were trimmed by 5 bases and 2 bases, with 22 bases remaining between them. The CDR3 is CASSRGRFEGLAYEQYF. The CDR3 DNA reads TGTGCCAGCAGTAGAGGACGGTTCGAGGGCTTAGCCTACGAGCAGTACTTC.

This chain joins TRBV7-3 and TRBJ2-2, with D perhaps TRBD2 (6 bases). The V gene lost 5 bases and the J gene lost 1 base, with 8 bases spanning the gap. Germline CDR1 SGHTA, CDR2 FQGTGA. The CDR3 consists of 14 residues. The CDR3 DNA reads as TGTGCCAGCAGCCTGGGGGGGAACACCGGGGAGCTGTTTTTT. It encodes CASSLGGNTGELFF.

This chain connects TRBV30 to TRBJ2-1; no definite D call. The CDR3 extends over 12 amino acids. CDR1 is GTSNPN, CDR2 SVGIG, per germline (reference sequence). Trimming stripped 2 bases from V and 0 bases from J, with 2 bases between. In DNA form, the CDR3 reads TGTGCCTGGAGTTACTCCTACAATGAGCAGTTCTTC. Amino acids: CAWSYSYNEQFF.

This clone was observed a single time. This chain uses TRBV19 with TRBJ2-7, with D uncertain. Trimming removed 4 bases at V and 4 bases at J, with 5 bases between. CDR3 length equals 11 residues. CDR1 and CDR2 from the germline V gene are LNHDA and SQIVND (reference sequence). CDR3 sequence (DNA): TGTGCCAGTAGTAACAGTTACGAGCAGTACTTC. As protein: CASSNSYEQYF.

The chain combines TRBV6-5 with TRBJ1-2; TRBD1 matches 7 bases. The ends lost 0 bases at V and 8 bases at J; junction bases unmatched: 9. CDR1 is MNHEY, CDR2 SVGAGI, per germline. This CDR3 has 15 residues. The CDR3: CASSYSRTGLGGYTF. The CDR3 DNA reads as TGTGCCAGCAGTTACTCGCGGACAGGTTTGGGAGGCTACACCTTC.

The chain couples TRBV10-1 to TRBJ2-1; 7 bases agree with TRBD2. This CDR3 contains 17 residues. Germline lookup yields CDR1 WNHNN and CDR2 SYGVQD (reference sequence). V lost 3 bases and J lost 6; bases outside the gene matches: 14. As DNA, the CDR3 is TGCGCCAGCAGTGAAATTGATGTGGGAGGGTTGGGCAATGAGCAGTTCTTC. As protein: CASSEIDVGGLGNEQFF.

This chain joins TRBV4-1 and TRBJ2-1; 14 nucleotides agree with TRBD2. Germline V gene sequence: CDR1 MGHRA, CDR2 YSYEKL. J was trimmed by 8 bases and V by 3 bases; bases with no gene match: 9. CDR3 length equals 17 residues. DNA for the CDR3: TGCGCCAGCAGCCAGGAGGGGACTAGCGGGAGTTGGGATGAGCAGTTCTTC. This gives the protein CASSQEGTSGSWDEQFF.

V and J are TRBV9 and TRBJ2-2, with D tentatively TRBD1 (6 bases). V was cut by 2 bases and J by 11 bases, with 16 bases left in between. Germline V gene data show CDR1 as SGDLS and CDR2 as YYNGEE. The CDR3 has 14 residues. The CDR3 region has the DNA TGTGCCAGCAGCGTGGAAGACCAGGGGCATGAGCTGTTTTTT. As protein: CASSVEDQGHELFF.